Listed below are T cell receptor beta chains from one sample, sequenced in a study of graft-versus-host responses after intestinal transplantation. The assay was immunoSEQ multiplex PCR, and TCRdb's table has in-frame clones only and misses some. The profile shows some 29,000 clones, 80% of them singletons. Sequenced here: ileum tissue, sampled 98 days after intestinal transplantation. All receptors derive from a human patient who received an intestinal transplant, so some T cells may come from the graft donor. The CDR3 runs from the conserved cysteine through the conserved F or W. The D gene is left open where the match is weak. A clone size is listed for some rows: how often the clone was seen (once, few, many), or a class if it is expanded.

abundance | j_gene | v_gene | d_gene | CDR3aa | CDR3nt
- | TRBJ2-7 | TRBV11-2 | TRBD1 | CATTEFEGQGSHEQYF | TGTGCCACCACAGAATTTGAGGGACAGGGGTCCCACGAGCAGTACTTC
- | TRBJ2-2 | TRBV9 | - | CASSVVTGELFF | TGTGCCAGCAGCGTAGTAACCGGGGAGCTGTTTTTT
- | TRBJ2-7 | TRBV27 | - | CASSLNAVSSYEQYF | TGTGCCAGCAGTTTAAATGCGGTAAGCTCCTACGAGCAGTACTTC
- | TRBJ2-5 | TRBV18 | - | CASSRDLTRLETQYF | TGTGCCAGCTCTCGAGACCTAACCCGCCTAGAGACCCAGTACTTC
few | TRBJ1-5 | TRBV19 | - | CASSIEGRLWQPQHF | TGTGCCAGTAGTATTGAGGGGCGTTTGTGGCAGCCCCAGCATTTT
- | TRBJ1-3 | TRBV9 | - | CASSVGGGLAGNTIYF | TGTGCCAGCAGCGTAGGAGGGGGGCTGGCTGGAAACACCATATATTTT
- | TRBJ2-3 | TRBV7-2 | - | CASSLYGGGGTDTQYF | TGTGCCAGCAGCTTATATGGGGGGGGCGGCACAGATACGCAGTATTTT
- | TRBJ2-7 | TRBV14 | TRBD1 | CATLTYRDRGDEQYF | TGTGCCACCCTCACCTACCGGGACAGAGGGGACGAGCAGTACTTC
- | TRBJ2-7 | TRBV5-6 | TRBD1 | CASSLVGTGGEQYF | TGTGCCAGCAGCTTGGTTGGGACAGGGGGCGAGCAGTACTTC
- | TRBJ2-7 | TRBV4-1 | - | CASSQGRGAQAYEQYF | TGCGCCAGCAGCCAGGGGAGAGGGGCCCAAGCCTACGAGCAGTACTTC
once | TRBJ2-4 | TRBV2 | - | CASSERARRMDIQYF | TGTGCCAGCAGTGAAAGGGCCCGGCGGATGGACATTCAGTACTTC
- | TRBJ1-2 | TRBV6-1 | TRBD1 | CASSEAALTGRPRGGGYTF | TGTGCCAGCAGTGAAGCGGCCCTGACAGGGCGGCCGCGAGGGGGGGGCTACACCTTC
- | TRBJ2-5 | TRBV4-1 | - | CASSAGAYQETQYF | TGCGCCAGCAGCGCGGGGGCGTACCAAGAGACCCAGTACTTC
- | TRBJ1-4 | TRBV5-1 | TRBD1 | CASSITRDSQLGENEKLFF | TGCGCCAGCAGCATTACCCGGGACAGCCAACTGGGGGAAAATGAAAAACTGTTTTTT
few | TRBJ2-1 | TRBV19 | TRBD2 | CASSRREELLNEQFF | TGTGCCAGTAGTAGGCGGGAGGAACTCTTGAATGAGCAGTTCTTC
- | TRBJ2-3 | TRBV27 | - | CASSLQGRRTDTQYF | TGTGCCAGCAGTTTACAGGGGAGGAGGACAGATACGCAGTATTTT
- | TRBJ1-3 | TRBV29-1 | - | CSVWTSQTGHSGNTIYF | TGCAGCGTTTGGACCTCCCAGACAGGACACTCTGGAAACACCATATATTTT
- | TRBJ1-1 | TRBV6-1 | TRBD1 | CASSEKTGWTEAFF | TGTGCCAGCAGTGAAAAGACAGGGTGGACTGAAGCTTTCTTT
few | TRBJ2-7 | TRBV2 | TRBD1 | CASSERGQGPYEQYF | TGTGCCAGCAGTGAAAGGGGACAGGGGCCCTACGAGCAGTACTTC
- | TRBJ2-1 | TRBV6-1 | - | CASSEADNEQFF | TGTGCCAGCAGTGAAGCGGACAATGAGCAGTTCTTC
few | TRBJ1-5 | TRBV7-9 | - | CASSFTGDNQPQHF | TGTGCCAGCAGCTTCACCGGGGACAATCAGCCCCAGCATTTT